This T cell receptor beta chain was identified during a study of OX40 agonist ivuxolimab in advanced cancers. The length of the CDR3 is 18 residues. Germline V CDR1 and CDR2: ENHRY, SYGVKD. V shed 8 bases and J 2 bases; nucleotides not matched to a gene: 9. Overall study results and limits: With doses of 0.1-3.0 mg/kg, partial responders showed among the lowest clonal expansion.

TCRdb's copy holds only in-frame clones and misses some; the assay was immunoSEQ multiplex PCR. The sample has more than 45,000 clones, roughly four fifths seen once; the top ten hold 0.75%. Points on this clone: Its antigen is not known.

Source: CD4+ or CD8+ T cells sorted from blood, taken in a trial of the OX40 agonist ivuxolimab. The chain is built from TRBV10-3 and TRBJ2-2, with TRBD2 matching 15 bases. The receptor was derived from an adult with an advanced solid tumor such as melanoma, head and neck, liver or kidney cancer. CDR3 DNA sequence: TGTGCCATCCCCCGGCGGACTAGCGGGGGGGCTAACACCGGGGAGCTGTTTTTT. As protein: CAIPRRTSGGANTGELFF.